This TCR beta chain was observed in a study of blood T cell repertoires in COVID-19. Study in general: Collection of acute and convalescent COVID-19 samples took place in the United States, Italy and Spain. PBMCs, B-cell-depleted T cells, or T cells were the source of the cDNA or gDNA that made up the material.

Germline CDR1 is WNHNN and CDR2 is SYGVQD (reference sequence). This CDR3 region has 16 residues. V was shortened by 7 bases and J by 3 bases, with 21 bases between the two germline ends. Source study methods: Amplification from reference gene primers served as the basis for estimated nucleated cell counts. This table comes from immunoSEQ multiplex PCR, and its TCRdb copy is limited to in-frame clones, with some not included. V and J calls and clone size come straight from that table; D and trimming were deduced from the DNA. The sample shows approximately 130,000 clones, roughly 82% of them seen only once.

Sequenced: peripheral blood. The V gene is TRBV10-1, the J gene TRBJ1-1, with D possibly being TRBD1 (5 bases). This TCR was recovered from a human donor in a cohort sampled during active COVID-19. As DNA, the CDR3 is TGCGCCAGCACTTTCGGCCCGGGACCGGGAGACACTGAAGCTTTCTTT. Translating it yields CASTFGPGPGDTEAFF.